This T cell receptor (beta chain) originates from a study of blood T cell repertoires in COVID-19. Background on the study: Specimens from acute and convalescent COVID-19 originated in the United States, Italy and Spain.

The assay was immunoSEQ multiplex PCR, and TCRdb's table has in-frame clones only and misses some. The sample carries more than 120,000 clones, approximately 88% recorded once. The TCR sequence derives from a human donor in a cohort sampled during active COVID-19. Material for sequencing was peripheral blood.

CDR3 DNA sequence: TGTGCCAGTAGTTTCGGACAGGGGGCGGGCTACGAGCAGTACTTC. This gives the protein CASSFGQGAGYEQYF. The V call is TRBV19, the J call TRBJ2-7; 11 positions match TRBD1. CDR1 LNHDA and CDR2 SQIVND come from the germline V gene (reference sequence). V lost 5 bases, J lost 3 bases, and 6 bases stayed unmatched. This CDR3 has 15 amino acids.